The clone carrying this TCR beta chain was detected a few times. Its target is unknown. The donor group consisted entirely of healthy Caucasians. One entry per CDR3 protein results from TCRdb running MiXCR on the 5' RACE reads. The sample includes about 900,000 distinct CDR3 sequences, approximately 13% seen only once; the top ten take 1.5% to 2%. These data originate in a study of identical twins. The germline V gene encodes CDR1 MNHNS and CDR2 SASEGT. CDR3 length: 14 residues. V shed 7 bases and J shed 1 base, with 13 bases lying between them. Findings and limits, study-wide: The degree of excess twin sharing was weaker in beta out-of-frame sequences.

The same data also went into a second study, on yellow fever vaccine responses in identical twins.

Input material: PBMCs. This chain uses TRBV6-1 with TRBJ1-1; D uncertain. The TCR was taken from a woman between 18 and 29 years old in good health. CDR3: CASKGGGKNTEAFF. The CDR3 DNA is TGTGCCAGCAAGGGCGGTGGGAAGAACACTGAAGCTTTCTTT.